These T cell receptor beta chains were read from a single sample in a study of T cell responses to AZD1222 COVID-19 vaccine. This table comes from immunoSEQ multiplex PCR, and its TCRdb copy is limited to in-frame clones, with some not included. The sample lists about 140,000 clones, roughly 92% occurring once. The input for sequencing was peripheral blood, taken 28 days after the second AZD1222 dose. The receptors shown here come from an adult who received the AZD1222 COVID-19 vaccine. Both conserved end residues are part of each CDR3. The D gene is left open where the match is weak.

D gene,V gene,J gene,CDR3 protein
NA,TRBV6-5,TRBJ1-3,CASSLDISSGNTIYF
TRBD1,TRBV4-3,TRBJ1-1,CASSQEGGLHRGTNTEAFF
NA,TRBV3-1/TRBV3-2,TRBJ1-6,CASSPYGGNNSPLHF
NA,TRBV6-6,TRBJ1-1,CASSFQGRAFF
NA,TRBV6-5,TRBJ2-7,CAVKGSNSWEQYF
NA,TRBV6-2/TRBV6-3,TRBJ2-7,CASSPSSYEQYF
NA,TRBV28,TRBJ1-2,CASTQTLDYGYTF
TRBD1,TRBV4-1,TRBJ1-2,CASSQTSQGAGGYTF
TRBD2,TRBV7-9,TRBJ2-3,CASSPSGTSGGVTQYF
TRBD2,TRBV7-8,TRBJ2-1,CASSSGTSGHSYYNEQFF
TRBD1,TRBV5-1,TRBJ1-6,CASSPSQGDRGRSPLHF
NA,TRBV28,TRBJ2-7,CASSKGLGYEQYF
TRBD1,TRBV7-9,TRBJ1-5,CASSLGTGWDQPQHF
NA,TRBV19,TRBJ1-1,CASSIDRRENTEAFF
NA,TRBV10-3,TRBJ2-7,CAISDVGYEQYF
NA,TRBV10-3,TRBJ1-1,CAIAGQTNTEAFF
TRBD1,TRBV5-1,TRBJ1-5,CASSETGGDQPQHF
NA,TRBV5-1,TRBJ2-5,CASSLDGRKETQYF
NA,TRBV19,TRBJ1-5,CASSIEQGLQPQHF
NA,TRBV28,TRBJ1-2,CASSLGLRVGGYTF
TRBD1,TRBV27,TRBJ2-7,CASNPRDRFDEQYF
NA,TRBV28,TRBJ2-3,CASHAEIAGTDTQYF
NA,TRBV7-8,TRBJ1-5,CASSHSGGWDQPQHF
NA,TRBV18,TRBJ1-5,CASSREAGDYSNQPQHF
TRBD1,TRBV5-4,TRBJ1-4,CASSGPGQNNEKLFF
NA,TRBV19,TRBJ1-1,CASSSGFRGDHTEAFF
NA,TRBV27,TRBJ2-2,CASSTNTGELFF
TRBD1,TRBV18,TRBJ1-1,CASSPGDRGGTEAFF
TRBD2,TRBV28,TRBJ2-5,CASSHSGSIRETQYF
NA,TRBV5-5,TRBJ1-4,CASSVAGGKLFF
NA,TRBV10-3,TRBJ1-6,CAISDGVNSPLHF
TRBD1,TRBV2,TRBJ2-2,CASRRTGVEAGELFF
NA,TRBV7-6,TRBJ2-5,CASTESEGTQYF
TRBD1,TRBV5-6,TRBJ1-6,CASSFDRGSPLHF
NA,TRBV9,TRBJ1-1,CASSVAGVVAEAFF
TRBD1,TRBV27,TRBJ1-3,CASSPLGTGGNTIYF
TRBD1,TRBV6-5,TRBJ1-4,CATRQGEKLFF
TRBD1,TRBV30,TRBJ1-1,CAWSVPGQGSWTEAFF
NA,TRBV19,TRBJ1-3,CASSRDVGNTIYF
NA,TRBV30,TRBJ1-5,CAWASSSQPQHF
TRBD1,TRBV18,TRBJ1-2,CASSPQQGAGYTF
TRBD1,TRBV4-1,TRBJ1-2,CASSQDRSGGNFYGYTF
NA,TRBV7-9,TRBJ1-1,CASSSARVGFTEAFF
NA,TRBV7-9,TRBJ1-2,CASSAVWTASYGYTF
NA,TRBV20-1,TRBJ2-7,CSARVGYEQYF
TRBD2,TRBV27,TRBJ2-3,CASSLKLAGKVSSTDTQYF
NA,TRBV18,TRBJ2-3,CASSPRVGTDTQYF
NA,TRBV20-1,TRBJ2-1,CSASEQSSVIKQFF
TRBD1,TRBV10-3,TRBJ2-1,CAIRRTGWDYNEQFF